Following are 14 T cell receptor beta chains from one sample sequenced in a study of T cells in Graves' hyperthyroidism and ophthalmopathy. RNA transcripts yielded amplified TCR beta CDR3 regions. The TCR CDR3 first-round RT-PCR relied on the HTBI primer set. TCRdb itself ran the multiplex PCR reads through MiXCR, one entry per CDR3 protein. The top ten clones hold more than 5% of a sample with approximately 620,000 distinct CDR3 sequences, approximately 15% of them seen once. Sequencing was done on a sample of blood. Receptors were obtained from a woman in her twenties or thirties with Graves' hyperthyroidism that later progressed to Graves' ophthalmopathy.

This clonotype was picked up many times. The V call is TRBV6-1, the J call TRBJ1-6, with 7 bases matching TRBD1. The CDR3 has 15 amino acids. V shed 0 bases, J shed 5 bases, and the junction held 1 base outside the gene matches. Germline assignment: CDR1 MNHNS and CDR2 SASEGT. Written as DNA, the CDR3 is TGTGCCAGCAGTGAAGCCGGGACAGATAATTCACCCCTCCACTTT. It is translated as CASSEAGTDNSPLHF.

This clonotype was seen more than once but under ten times. The V and J genes are TRBV27 and TRBJ2-1; D is ambiguous. Trimming pared 0 bases from V and 7 bases from J, leaving 7 bases between. Per the germline V gene, CDR1 is MNHEY and CDR2 is SMNVEV (reference sequence). This CDR3 comprises 13 residues. CDR3 sequence reads: CASSLSPENEQFF. Written as DNA, the CDR3 is TGTGCCAGCAGTTTATCCCCAGAGAATGAGCAGTTCTTC.

This clonotype was observed at least ten times. The V gene is TRBV5-1, the J gene TRBJ2-1; D is unclear. There are 14 residues in the CDR3. CDR1 and CDR2 (germline): SGHRS, YFSETQ. V lost 2 bases and J lost 9, with 15 bases in between. The CDR3 spells CASSLSSSLVEQFF. DNA for the CDR3: TGCGCCAGCAGCTTATCGAGTAGCCTGGTTGAGCAGTTCTTC.

This clonotype was counted ten times or more. In DNA, the CDR3 is TGCAGTGCTCAAAATGCAGGGGCCGGGGGAGAGACCCAGTACTTC. Its protein product is CSAQNAGAGGETQYF. The chain has TRBV20-1 and TRBJ2-5; D might be TRBD1 or TRBD2, each matching 6 bases. CDR3 length: 15 residues. The V end lost 5 bases, the J end lost 4 bases, and 20 bases lay between the germline ends. Germline lookup yields CDR1 DFQATT and CDR2 SNEGSKA (reference sequence).

This clonotype has a count of ten or more. V usage is TRBV9 and J usage is TRBJ2-7; 9 positions agree with TRBD1. After removal of 0 bases from V and 3 bases from J, the junction contained 4 bases not matched to a gene. CDR1 is SGDLS and CDR2 is YYNGEE in the germline V gene. CDR3 length: 15 amino acids. In nucleotides, the CDR3 is TGTGCCAGCAGCGTAGGGACAGGGGTTTACTACGAGCAGTACTTC. It codes for CASSVGTGVYYEQYF.

With regard to this clonotype: Since a much larger clone is just one base distant, this may be a read error. The chain employs TRBV7-8 and TRBJ1-4; D not resolved. The CDR3 covers 14 residues. Germline lookup yields CDR1 SGHVS and CDR2 FQNEAQ. This CDR3 reads CASGLNGINEKLFF. The CDR3 bases are TGTGCCAGCGGCTTAAACGGAATTAATGAAAAACTGTTTTTT.

This clonotype was found many times. The rearrangement uses TRBV20-1 and TRBJ1-1; D gene uncertain. This CDR3 spans 13 amino acids. Between the trimmed V and J ends, which lost 5 bases and 1 base, there was a span of 11 bases. The germline gives CDR1 DFQATT, CDR2 SNEGSKA (reference sequence). DNA for the CDR3: TGCAGTGCTTACCGAGACCCGAACACTGAAGCTTTCTTT. Translating gives CSAYRDPNTEAFF.

This clonotype has at least ten counts. This chain connects TRBV12-3 or TRBV12-4 to TRBJ1-1; the match to TRBD1 covers 8 bases. The V gene end was trimmed by 5 bases and the J gene end by 4 bases; junction bases not matched to a gene: 12. The CDR3 runs to 16 residues. The CDR3 sequence: CASSLYQGAEGTEAFF. DNA of the CDR3: TGTGCCAGCAGTCTCTATCAGGGGGCCGAAGGCACTGAAGCTTTCTTT.

This clonotype was recorded many times. The chain uses TRBV20-1 and TRBJ1-1, with D unresolved. The CDR3 spans 13 residues. Germline-derived CDR1 and CDR2 are DFQATT and SNEGSKA (reference sequence). V lost 4 bases and J lost 5, with 14 bases in between. CDR3 protein: CSAKTPGGTEAFF. For the CDR3, the DNA is TGCAGTGCTAAGACACCCGGTGGGACTGAAGCTTTCTTT.

Ten or more counts support this clonotype. The chain uses TRBV12-3 or TRBV12-4 and TRBJ2-4; no firm D call. V was clipped by 10 bases and J by 0 bases, with 10 bases between them. The CDR3 has 13 amino acids. The CDR3 region is CATSVLAKNIQYF. CDR3 DNA sequence: TGTGCCACCTCCGTCTTAGCCAAAAACATTCAGTACTTC.

There are a few counts of this clonotype. The V gene is TRBV19, the J gene TRBJ2-2, with 9 bases fitting TRBD2. CDR3 length equals 23 residues. The junction had 23 bases not matched to a gene; V was cut back by 3 bases and J by 0 bases. Germline loops: CDR1 LNHDA, CDR2 SQIVND (reference sequence). CDR3 bases: TGTGCCAGTAGTATCAATCCTTGGCGGGAGGGATACTATATACCAGCGAACACCGGGGAGCTGTTTTTT. Amino acid sequence: CASSINPWREGYYIPANTGELFF.

This clonotype was detected ten times or more. This chain uses TRBV6-1 with TRBJ2-7, with 9 nucleotides matching TRBD1. The germline CDR1 and CDR2 sequences are MNHNS and SASEGT. There are 18 residues in the CDR3. The J segment lost 3 bases and the V segment lost 4 bases, leaving 16 bases of the junction unmatched. CDR3 sequence reads: CASSVGTLTGGAGYEQYF. The CDR3 DNA reads TGTGCCAGCAGTGTAGGGACCCTTACAGGGGGCGCCGGCTACGAGCAGTACTTC.

Remarks on this clonotype: Germline and junction disagree at one end, which may indicate a read error. The chain couples TRBV19 to TRBJ2-2; 8 nucleotides align to TRBD1. CDR3 length equals 14 residues. Germline V CDR1 and CDR2: LNHDA, SQIVND (reference sequence). CDR3 nucleotides: TGTGCCAGTAGTATACAGGGGGCGGTCGGGGAGCTGCTTTTT. Amino acid sequence: CASSIQGAVGELLF.

This clonotype was counted many times. This chain links TRBV11-3 with TRBJ2-5; 7 positions match TRBD1. This CDR3 is 15 amino acids long. CDR1 is SGHNT, CDR2 YENEEA, per germline. V shed 6 bases and J 1 base; nucleotides not matched to a gene: 8. The CDR3 nucleotides are TGTGCCAGCAGATATCGAGGGGGCTTCCAAGAGACCCAGTACTTC. It encodes CASRYRGGFQETQYF.